The 3 T cell receptor beta chains below were found in one sample sequenced in a study of CD8 T cells in Susac syndrome. Reverse transcription of about 0.45 to 1 ug RNA used random hexamers. One entry per CDR3 protein, called by TCRdb with MiXCR from the immunoSEQ multiplex PCR reads. The profile shows 150,000 to 180,000 distinct CDR3 sequences, roughly 95% of them singletons. The sequencing input was CD8+ T cells from PBMCs. Receptor source: a human donor with multiple sclerosis.

V gene TRBV4-1 combines with J gene TRBJ2-1, with D possibly TRBD2 on 5 matching bases. Per the germline V gene, CDR1 is MGHRA and CDR2 is YSYEKL. Between the trimmed V and J ends, which lost 8 bases and 5 bases, there was a span of 16 bases. The CDR3 is 14 amino acids. The CDR3 region has the DNA TGCGCCAGCTCAACCCGTGCCGGGGACAATGAGCAGTTCTTC. As protein: CASSTRAGDNEQFF.

The V call is TRBV5-1, the J call TRBJ1-1, with 7 bases that match TRBD1. J was trimmed by 1 base and V by 5 bases; bases with no gene match: 5. This CDR3 comprises 14 residues. Germline CDR1 reads SGHRS; CDR2 reads YFSETQ. The chain's CDR3 is CASSNGQANTEAFF. The CDR3 DNA reads as TGCGCCAGCAGTAACGGACAGGCGAACACTGAAGCTTTCTTT.

The gene calls are TRBV7-9 and TRBJ2-6, with TRBD1 identical over 9 bases. There are 18 residues in the CDR3. In germline, CDR1 is SEHNR, CDR2 FQNEAQ (reference sequence). The trim removed 5 bases at V and 4 bases at J, leaving 12 bases unmatched. CDR3 region: CASSQIPGQGSGANVLTF. The CDR3 nucleotides are TGTGCCAGCAGCCAAATACCGGGACAGGGATCCGGGGCCAACGTCCTGACTTTC.